This T cell receptor (beta chain) was captured by sequencing in a study of shared clonotypes between healthy human individuals. Study-wide background: The plates for each donor numbered three CD4 naive, three CD4 memory, two CD8 naive and one CD8 memory.

Only in-frame clones appear in the TCRdb table, and some are missing; sequencing was by immunoSEQ multiplex PCR. The sample holds about 1 million clones, roughly 80% seen once. CDR1 and CDR2 (germline): SGHVS, FQNEAQ. V was clipped by 5 bases and J by 1 base, with 11 bases between them. The CDR3 contains 14 residues. The sample was memory CD4+ T cells sorted from blood. Noted subset: CD45RA-negative fraction. The clonotype was recovered from a man in his late teens or twenties in good health. The chain uses TRBV7-8 and TRBJ2-5; a possible D gene is TRBD1 (5 bases). The CDR3 DNA is TGTGCCAGCAGCCCCGGACAAGTCCAAGAGACCCAGTACTTC. Residues: CASSPGQVQETQYF.